Given below is one T cell receptor beta chain in context. The sample is drawn from a study of blood T cell repertoires in COVID-19. Turning to the study itself: Material from acute and convalescent COVID-19 was sourced from the United States, Italy and Spain. From T cells, B-cell-depleted T cells, or PBMCs came the material, which was cDNA or gDNA.

This CDR3 is built from 12 residues. Germline loops: CDR1 MNHNY, CDR2 SVGAGI (reference sequence). Trimming removed 8 bases from V and 3 bases from J; junction bases left unmatched: 1. In the study's own analysis: Reference gene primer amplification gave nucleated cell count estimates. The table came from immunoSEQ multiplex PCR; TCRdb's copy has only in-frame clones and leaves some out. The V and J calls and clone size are taken from that table; D and trimming were inferred from the DNA. In the table there are some 70,000 clones, 90% of which are singletons. This TCR was recovered from a middle-aged man with acute or convalescent COVID-19. V usage is TRBV6-6 and J usage is TRBJ2-1, with 7 nucleotides matching TRBD2. Sequenced: peripheral blood. The CDR3 DNA reads TGTGCCAGCGGGAGGGTCTACAATGAGCAGTTCTTC. It yields the protein CASGRVYNEQFF.